Included here is one TCR beta chain sequence, with context. The target antigen is unknown. The data were produced by immunoSEQ multiplex PCR, yet TCRdb's version contains in-frame clones alone and is incomplete. The data hold 150,000 or so clones, with over 85% observed a single time. The data were obtained in a study of T cell responses to AZD1222 COVID-19 vaccine. Study-wide results and limits: Two AZD1222 administrations were followed by greater Spike-specific TCR breadth and depth. Repertoires were collected only later (after the peak T cell response had occurred). At 160-218 and 743-854, vaccine-associated CD4 TCRs were dominant, and they spanned spike.

The germline V gene encodes CDR1 MNHEY and CDR2 SVGEGT. This CDR3 is built from 16 residues. V lost 5 bases, J lost 5 bases, and 10 bases stayed unmatched. The chain has TRBV6-2 or TRBV6-3 and TRBJ2-2, with 8 bases fitting TRBD2. The sequences come from peripheral blood, collected on day 0 of AZD1222 vaccination. The receptor was derived from an adult in good health. CDR3 coding DNA: TGTGCCAGCAGTACTTCCGGGACTAGATTGACCGGGGAGCTGTTTTTT. It yields the protein CASSTSGTRLTGELFF.